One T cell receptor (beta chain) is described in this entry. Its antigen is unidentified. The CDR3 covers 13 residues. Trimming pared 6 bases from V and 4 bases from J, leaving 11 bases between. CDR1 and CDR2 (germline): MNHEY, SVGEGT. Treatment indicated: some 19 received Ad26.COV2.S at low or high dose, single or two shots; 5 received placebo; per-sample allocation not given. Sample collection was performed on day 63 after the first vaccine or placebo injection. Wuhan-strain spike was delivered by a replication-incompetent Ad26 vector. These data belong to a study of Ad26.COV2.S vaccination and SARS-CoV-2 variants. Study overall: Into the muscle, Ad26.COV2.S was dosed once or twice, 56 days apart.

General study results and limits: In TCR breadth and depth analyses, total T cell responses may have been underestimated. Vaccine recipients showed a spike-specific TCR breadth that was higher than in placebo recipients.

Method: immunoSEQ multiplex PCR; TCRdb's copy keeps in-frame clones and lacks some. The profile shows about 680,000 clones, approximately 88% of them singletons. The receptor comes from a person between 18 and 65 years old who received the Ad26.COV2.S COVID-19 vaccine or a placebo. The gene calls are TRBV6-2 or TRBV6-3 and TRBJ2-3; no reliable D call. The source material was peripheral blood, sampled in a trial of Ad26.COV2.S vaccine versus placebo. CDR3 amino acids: CASSPLKADTQYF. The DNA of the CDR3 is TGTGCCAGCAGCCCTCTAAAAGCAGATACGCAGTATTTT.